The sequence of this TCR beta chain was determined in a study of shared clonotypes between healthy human individuals. The donors were all Caucasian adults (living in Nashville, Tennessee). Germline loops: CDR1 MNHEY, CDR2 SVGAGI. The length of the CDR3 is 15 residues. Losses at the gene ends were 6 bases for V and 5 bases for J; bases not matched to a gene: 6. As concerns this clone: Its antigen remains unknown.

Assay: immunoSEQ multiplex PCR; the TCRdb copy retains only in-frame clones and omits some. The sample contains 2.3 million or so clones, approximately 95% of which appear only once. Points from the study as a whole: The low donor count limited represented genetic and exposure-history diversity.

The receptor was derived from a man aged 18 to 29 in good health. Some clones in this sample may be carry-over from other donors' samples. Sequenced input: naive CD4+ T cells from PBMCs. Subset meaning: CD45RA+ positively selected. The chain employs TRBV6-5 and TRBJ1-4; 10 nucleotides line up with TRBD1. The DNA of the CDR3 is TGTGCCAGCAGCCCGACGGACAGGGGGAATGAAAAACTGTTTTTT. This gives the protein CASSPTDRGNEKLFF.